Below are 27 T cell receptor beta chains sequenced from a single sample in a study of memory CD4+ T cells and cytomegalovirus serostatus. The sort gate was single viable CD3+CD4+CD8-CD45RO+ cells for memory CD4+ T cells. The method was immunoSEQ multiplex PCR; TCRdb's version includes in-frame clones alone and lacks a portion of them. The sample has 50,000 to 75,000 clones; 82% are singletons. The sequencing input was memory CD4+ T cells from blood. These receptors all stem from an adult in good health and CMV-seronegative.

The CDR3 region is CASSGGQGRDMRTWEQYF. The DNA of the CDR3 is TGTGCCAGCAGCGGGGGACAGGGAAGGGATATGAGAACCTGGGAGCAGTACTTC. The J gene is TRBJ2-7, the V gene TRBV9, with 9 bases aligning to TRBD1. V shed 3 bases, J shed 7 bases, and the junction held 20 bases outside the gene matches. Looked up from germline, CDR1 is SGDLS and CDR2 is YYNGEE. The CDR3 has 18 amino acids. Drawing the rest from reference TRBV9 and TRBJ2-7, the complete variable domain is DSGVTQTPKHLITATGQRVTLRCSPRSGDLSVYWYQQSLDQGLQFLIQYYNGEERAKGNILERFSAQQFPDLHSELNLSSLELGDSALYFCASSGGQGRDMRTWEQYFGPGTRLTVT.

The gene calls are TRBV11-2 and TRBJ2-1; D gene uncertain. Germline V CDR1 and CDR2: SGHAT, FQNNGV. This CDR3 spans 16 amino acids. Trimming removed 5 bases at V and 0 bases at J, with 14 bases between. The CDR3 DNA reads TGTGCCAGCAGCCCCCTCCGGAGCAGCTCCTACAATGAGCAGTTCTTC. Protein: CASSPLRSSSYNEQFF. The full variable domain, rest sourced from reference TRBV11-2 and TRBJ2-1, is EAGVAQSPRYKIIEKRQSVAFWCNPISGHATLYWYQQILGQGPKLLIQFQNNGVVDDSQLPKDRFSAERLKGVDSTLKIQPAKLEDSAVYLCASSPLRSSSYNEQFFGPGTRLTVL.

This clone was recorded only once. In nucleotides, the CDR3 is TGTGCCAGCAGAACCCCGGACAGGGACGGTTCACCCCTCCACTTT. It specifies CASRTPDRDGSPLHF. The V and J genes are TRBV28 and TRBJ1-6; 8 bases align to TRBD1. Trimming cost V 6 bases and J 9 bases; bases outside gene matches: 10. The CDR3 length is 15 residues. Germline V gene data show CDR1 as MDHEN and CDR2 as SYDVKM.

This CDR3 is CASSIRGTGELFF. CDR3 in DNA: TGTGCCAGTAGTATACGGGGGACCGGGGAGCTGTTTTTT. The rearrangement uses TRBV19 and TRBJ2-2, with D tentatively TRBD2 (6 bases). The CDR3 is 13 amino acids. Germline CDR1 and CDR2: LNHDA and SQIVND (reference sequence). V was clipped by 2 bases and J by 5 bases, with 6 bases between them.

CDR3 DNA: TGTGCCAGCAGCCCCGCCGGCGGAACCTACGAGCAGTACTTC. It encodes CASSPAGGTYEQYF. This chain connects TRBV7-3 to TRBJ2-7, with unresolved D. The V and J ends lost 5 bases and 2 bases respectively, with 13 bases between them. The CDR3 is made up of 14 amino acids. The V gene's germline CDR1 is SGHTA and CDR2 FQGTGA.

This sequence joins TRBV6-6 and TRBJ1-3; D is ambiguous. The germline V gene has CDR1 MNHNY and CDR2 SVGAGI (reference sequence). V was clipped by 7 bases and J by 2 bases, with 6 bases between them. This CDR3 region has 12 residues. CDR3 residues: CASKSAGNTIYF. As DNA, the CDR3 is TGTGCCAGCAAATCCGCTGGAAACACCATATATTTT.

The genes are TRBV27 and TRBJ2-3, with unresolved D. There are 15 residues in the CDR3. V gave up 2 bases and J gave up 2 bases, with 11 bases separating them. Germline CDR1 reads MNHEY; CDR2 reads SMNVEV (reference sequence). The CDR3 nucleotides read TGTGCCAGCAGTTTACGTCTCGGGTTCACAGATACGCAGTATTTT. Its protein is CASSLRLGFTDTQYF.

The CDR3 sequence: CASSGLEQNYGYTF. DNA for the CDR3: TGTGCCAGCAGCGGACTAGAACAGAACTATGGCTACACCTTC. The chain joins TRBV9 to TRBJ1-2, with unresolved D. The germline V gene has CDR1 SGDLS and CDR2 YYNGEE. The length of the CDR3 is 14 residues. Trimming shortened V by 3 bases and J by 2 bases, and 11 bases separated the two germline ends.

The chain links TRBV7-9 to TRBJ2-1; D is unresolved. V dropped 3 bases and J dropped 3 bases, with 12 bases sitting between them. CDR1 is SEHNR, CDR2 FQNEAQ, per germline (reference sequence). This CDR3 is 15 amino acids long. CDR3 sequence (DNA): TGTGCCAGCAGCTTCCCAGGAGTGCGCTACAATGAGCAGTTCTTC. The encoded protein is CASSFPGVRYNEQFF.

This rearrangement joins TRBV6-5 to TRBJ1-1; no definite D call. The germline V and J ends were trimmed by 5 bases and 11 bases, with 18 bases remaining between them. The CDR3 runs 13 residues. Germline CDR1 and CDR2: MNHEY and SVGAGI. For the CDR3, the DNA is TGTGCCAGCAGTCCCCGGGTCGAAGGTAGGGCTTTCTTT. Its translation: CASSPRVEGRAFF.

The V and J genes are TRBV28 and TRBJ2-7; D remains unclear. Trimming stripped 5 bases from V and 4 bases from J, with 9 bases between. The CDR3 has 12 amino acids. Germline CDR1 and CDR2: MDHEN and SYDVKM. CDR3 protein: CASSPRLYEQYF. As DNA, the CDR3 is TGTGCCAGCAGTCCGCGGCTGTACGAGCAGTACTTC.

The chain carries TRBV30 and TRBJ1-4; perhaps TRBD1 as D (6 bases). The V and J ends lost 0 bases and 6 bases respectively, with 14 bases between them. The CDR3 sequence is 15 residues long. CDR1 is GTSNPN, CDR2 SVGIG, per germline (reference sequence). The CDR3 nucleotides read TGTGCCTGGAGTGTACGTTGGGGGCCTGATGAAAAACTGTTTTTT. It yields the protein CAWSVRWGPDEKLFF.

The rearrangement links TRBV5-5 to TRBJ2-7; D unresolved. Germline V gene sequence: CDR1 SGHKS, CDR2 YYEKEE (reference sequence). This CDR3 has 16 residues. Deletions cut 1 base from V and 5 bases from J, with 19 bases between. CDR3 sequence reads: CASSLSRLSLGNEQYF. CDR3 DNA sequence: TGTGCCAGCAGCTTGTCCCGGTTGTCGCTGGGAAACGAGCAGTACTTC. Full variable domain (remainder filled in from reference TRBV5-5 and TRBJ2-7): DAGVTQSPTHLIKTRGQQVTLRCSPISGHKSVSWYQQVLGQGPQFIFQYYEKEERGRGNFPDRFSARQFPNYSSELNVNALLLGDSALYLCASSLSRLSLGNEQYFGPGTRLTVT.

This clone was counted only a few times. V usage is TRBV7-2 and J usage is TRBJ2-1; weak D call: TRBD2 (5 bases). Germline CDR1 reads SGHTA; CDR2 reads FQGNSA. The length of the CDR3 is 15 residues. The germline V and J ends were trimmed by 5 bases and 7 bases, with 18 bases remaining between them. The CDR3 reads CASSRIYGWENEQFF. CDR3 nucleotides: TGTGCCAGCAGCCGTATTTATGGGTGGGAGAATGAGCAGTTCTTC.

This clone was found a few times. The CDR3 spells CASSFQETGYTF. For the CDR3, the DNA is TGTGCCAGCAGCTTCCAGGAAACTGGCTACACCTTC. The rearrangement joins TRBV11-2 to TRBJ1-2; no clear D gene. Germline V gene lookup returns CDR1 SGHAT and CDR2 FQNNGV. CDR3 length equals 12 residues. The ends were cut back, 3 bases at V and 7 bases at J, with 9 bases in the middle.

V and J are TRBV11-2 and TRBJ2-7; 7 bases agree with TRBD1. CDR1 SGHAT and CDR2 FQNNGV come from the germline V gene. The V gene end was trimmed by 5 bases and the J gene end by 3 bases; junction bases not matched to a gene: 1. The CDR3 runs to 12 residues. The CDR3 region has the DNA TGTGCCAGCAGCCGACAGGGCTACGAGCAGTACTTC. Translated: CASSRQGYEQYF.

This clone was seen only a few times. The V and J genes are TRBV5-1 and TRBJ1-1; D may be TRBD1 (5 bases). CDR3 size: 15 residues. Trimming left V 4 bases short and J 0 bases short, with 13 bases between. The germline CDR1 and CDR2 sequences are SGHRS and YFSETQ. As DNA, the CDR3 is TGCGCCAGCAGCCGTGACAGTTTCATGAACACTGAAGCTTTCTTT. This gives the protein CASSRDSFMNTEAFF.

V and J are TRBV7-3 and TRBJ2-1; 11 nucleotides match TRBD2. The V segment lost 5 bases and the J segment 8 bases; nucleotides outside the gene matches: 8. The CDR3 is made up of 15 amino acids. CDR1 SGHTA and CDR2 FQGTGA come from the germline V gene. CDR3 nucleotides: TGTGCCAGCAGCGCCGGGACTAGCGGTCCCCATGAGCAGTTCTTC. This codes for CASSAGTSGPHEQFF.

This clone was picked up a small number of times. The rearrangement uses TRBV5-4 and TRBJ1-2; D unclear. The CDR3 spans 15 residues. Germline CDR1 SGHNT, CDR2 YYREEE (reference sequence). The V end was cut by 2 bases, the J end by 4 bases, with 15 bases between. CDR3 amino acids: CASSFGSGGIYGYTF. The CDR3 DNA is TGTGCCAGCAGCTTTGGATCTGGCGGGATCTATGGCTACACCTTC.

The rearrangement links TRBV6-1 to TRBJ1-3, with 7 positions matching TRBD1. The CDR3 is 16 amino acids. Germline loops: CDR1 MNHNS, CDR2 SASEGT. Trimming at V came to 4 bases and at J to 7 bases, leaving 13 bases not matched to a gene. CDR3: CASSVRTGVTWNTIYF. The DNA for the CDR3 is TGTGCCAGCAGTGTCCGGACAGGCGTAACCTGGAACACCATATATTTT.

The chain has TRBV28 and TRBJ1-1, with D tentatively TRBD1 (5 bases). From germline, CDR1 is MDHEN and CDR2 SYDVKM. This CDR3 contains 15 residues. V gave up 4 bases and J gave up 5 bases, with 17 bases separating them. The CDR3 bases are TGTGCCAGCAGTTACCCCAAGGGCGGGGGTACTGAAGCTTTCTTT. Protein: CASSYPKGGGTEAFF.

The count of this clone is one. The chain is built from TRBV4-1 and TRBJ1-2; 7 bases are shared with TRBD1. Germline CDR1 and CDR2: MGHRA and YSYEKL. The CDR3 covers 18 residues. With V trimmed by 2 bases and J by 1 base, 13 bases remained unmatched. The chain's CDR3 is CASSQNWVGQDNNYGYTF. The CDR3 DNA sequence: TGCGCCAGCAGCCAAAATTGGGTTGGACAGGACAATAACTATGGCTACACCTTC.

CDR3 residues: CASSFRRNLAKNIQYF. The CDR3, as DNA: TGTGCCAGCAGCTTCCGACGGAACCTAGCCAAAAACATTCAGTACTTC. This chain connects TRBV5-6 to TRBJ2-4; no clear D. Germline V gene lookup returns CDR1 SGHDT and CDR2 YYEEEE. Trimming pared 2 bases from V and 0 bases from J, leaving 12 bases between. The CDR3 has 16 residues.

V and J are TRBV5-1 and TRBJ2-1; no reliable D call. This CDR3 region has 15 residues. Trimming stripped 0 bases from V and 4 bases from J, with 11 bases between. Germline loops: CDR1 SGHRS, CDR2 YFSETQ. The DNA of the CDR3 is TGCGCCAGCAGCTTGGGGACGGCCTGGTACAATGAGCAGTTCTTC. Its translation: CASSLGTAWYNEQFF.

This clone was seen at least ten times. The chain carries TRBV6-6 and TRBJ2-2; weak D call: TRBD1 (6 bases). The V and J ends lost 6 bases and 3 bases respectively, with 11 bases between them. Germline V gene sequence: CDR1 MNHNY, CDR2 SVGAGI (reference sequence). The CDR3 has 14 amino acids. This CDR3 reads CASRPNRDTGELFF. For the CDR3, the DNA is TGTGCCAGCAGGCCCAACAGGGACACCGGGGAGCTGTTTTTT.

The rearrangement links TRBV5-1 to TRBJ1-1, with unresolved D. The germline V gene encodes CDR1 SGHRS and CDR2 YFSETQ. The CDR3 has 14 residues. The V end lost 3 bases, the J end lost 5 bases, and 14 bases lay between the germline ends. The CDR3 DNA reads TGCGCCAGCAGCTCCGGGCCTGGGAAAACTGAAGCTTTCTTT. Its protein is CASSSGPGKTEAFF.

The chain joins TRBV6-1 to TRBJ2-7; D possibly corresponds to TRBD2 (7 bases). The germline V and J ends were trimmed by 4 bases and 2 bases, with 18 bases remaining between them. Germline loops: CDR1 MNHNS, CDR2 SASEGT. CDR3 length: 16 amino acids. The CDR3 DNA is TGTGCCAGCAGTGCCCCCCCTGCGGGGGCGACCTACGAGCAGTACTTC. Translating it yields CASSAPPAGATYEQYF.